This T cell receptor (beta chain) is drawn from a study of T cells in Graves' hyperthyroidism and ophthalmopathy. A patient was excluded if there was uncontrolled infection, other autoimmune disease, pregnancy or lactation. More than 8.5 ml of fresh peripheral blood supplied the PBMCs. Researchers amplified the TCR beta CDR3 regions from RNA transcripts. Carried out on the TCR CDR3, a first-round RT-PCR used the HTBI primer set. TCRdb passed the multiplex PCR reads through MiXCR, listing each CDR3 protein once. Of about 770,000 distinct CDR3 sequences in the sample, approximately 18% were seen once. In its sample, this clonotype was seen many times. The source is a woman aged 45-65 years with Graves' hyperthyroidism that later progressed to Graves' ophthalmopathy. The sequencing sample was made of blood.

This CDR3 reads CSAGQARTDTQYF. The CDR3 region has the DNA TGCAGTGCGGGACAGGCGCGCACAGATACGCAGTATTTT. The chain links TRBV20-1 to TRBJ2-3; 8 bases match TRBD1. CDR1 is DFQATT and CDR2 is SNEGSKA in the germline V gene (reference sequence). The CDR3 runs to 13 residues. Losses at the gene ends were 6 bases for V and 1 base for J; bases not matched to a gene: 3.